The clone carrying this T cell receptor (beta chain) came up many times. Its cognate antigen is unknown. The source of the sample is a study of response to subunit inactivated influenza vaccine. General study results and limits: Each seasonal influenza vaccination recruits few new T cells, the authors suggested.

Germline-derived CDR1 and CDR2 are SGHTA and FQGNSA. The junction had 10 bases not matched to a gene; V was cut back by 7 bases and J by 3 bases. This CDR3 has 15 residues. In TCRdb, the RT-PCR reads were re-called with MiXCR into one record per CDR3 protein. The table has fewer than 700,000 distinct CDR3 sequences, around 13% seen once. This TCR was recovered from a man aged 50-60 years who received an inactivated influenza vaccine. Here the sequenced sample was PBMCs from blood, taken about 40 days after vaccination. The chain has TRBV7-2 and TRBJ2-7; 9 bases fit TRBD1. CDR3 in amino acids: CASNVPGTGIYEQYF. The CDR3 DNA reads TGTGCCAGCAACGTTCCCGGGACAGGGATCTACGAGCAGTACTTC.